A selection of T cell receptor beta chains follows, all from one sample in a study of cytomegalovirus exposure and HLA in healthy donors. Only in-frame clones appear in the TCRdb table, and some are missing; sequencing was by immunoSEQ multiplex PCR. The top ten hold over 2.5% of the sample, which has over 75,000 clones, 79% seen once. The sample consisted of PBMCs. The source of these receptors is a male donor in good health and CMV-seropositive. Each CDR3 is given with its conserved first and last residue. D genes are given only for firm matches. Size is stated for part of the rows, as once, few or many counts, or as a class when the clone is expanded.

TRBJ2-7 - TRBD2 TRBV18 TGTGCCAGCTCACGCCCGGGACTAGCGGGGGATGAGCAGTACTTC CASSRPGLAGDEQYF
TRBJ2-5 - TRBD1 TRBV5-1 TGCGCCAGCAGCTGGGACAGACAAGAGACCCAGTACTTC CASSWDRQETQYF
TRBJ1-2 - - TRBV14 TGTGCCAGCAGCCCCGGAAGGAGTTCCCGAGACTATGGCTACACCTTC CASSPGRSSRDYGYTF
TRBJ1-1 - - TRBV2 TGTGCCAGCGGCTGGGGGGATAACACTGAAGCTTTCTTT CASGWGDNTEAFF
TRBJ1-1 - - TRBV6-5 TGTGCCAGCAGTTCCTACAGGGAGGGAGCTGAAGCTTTCTTT CASSSYREGAEAFF
TRBJ2-7 few TRBD1 TRBV28 TGTGCCAGCAGTGCTTCGGGACAGGGATATCACGAGCAGTACTTC CASSASGQGYHEQYF
TRBJ1-2 once - TRBV30 TGTGCCTGGAGGTCCCCTGGTGGGGGCCGGAACTATGGCTACACCTTC CAWRSPGGGRNYGYTF
TRBJ2-1 - TRBD2 TRBV7-9 TGTGCCAGCAGCCGTAACAGCGGGGGGTTTACCTACAATGAGCAGTTCTTC CASSRNSGGFTYNEQFF
TRBJ2-7 - - TRBV9 TGTGCCAGCAGCGTAGGCCCAGGCCTAAACGAGCAGTACTTC CASSVGPGLNEQYF
TRBJ1-2 - - TRBV7-2 TGTGCCAGCAGCTATGGACAGTATGGCTACACCTTC CASSYGQYGYTF
TRBJ2-3 - TRBD2 TRBV7-3 TGTGCCAGCAGCTTAGGCGGGGGGGCCACAGATACGCAGTATTTT CASSLGGGATDTQYF
TRBJ1-2 - TRBD1 TRBV27 TGTGCCAGCAGTTATGGGACAGCCACTGGCTATGGCTACACCTTC CASSYGTATGYGYTF
TRBJ1-1 few - TRBV2 TGTGCCAGCAGTTCCAATACTGAAGCTTTCTTT CASSSNTEAFF
TRBJ1-2 - TRBD1 TRBV2 TGTGCCAGCCTTCAGACAGGGTCCAACTATGGCTACACCTTC CASLQTGSNYGYTF
TRBJ2-5 - - TRBV5-1 TGCGCCAGCAGCTTGGTCCCCGGGGTCCAAGAGACCCAGTACTTC CASSLVPGVQETQYF
TRBJ1-3 - - TRBV6-5 TGTGCCAGCAGTTACTCAGCAGGGTTCTCTGGAAACACCATATATTTT CASSYSAGFSGNTIYF
TRBJ1-1 - - TRBV29-1 TGCAGCGTTAGGGTCATCGGGAGCACTGAAGCTTTCTTT CSVRVIGSTEAFF
TRBJ2-6 - - TRBV27 TGTGCCAGCAAGGACCCGGGGGCTGGGGCCAACGTCCTGACTTTC CASKDPGAGANVLTF
TRBJ2-7 few TRBD2 TRBV27 TGTGCCAGCAGTTTATACGGACTAGCGGGTGCCTACGAGCAGTACTTC CASSLYGLAGAYEQYF
TRBJ1-1 few - TRBV5-4 TGTGCCAGCAGCTTGGCCGCGGGGGGAGGTACTGAAGCTTTCTTT CASSLAAGGGTEAFF
TRBJ2-7 few - TRBV4-3 TGCGCCAGCAGCCAAGAGTACCACACAGACTACGAGCAGTACTTC CASSQEYHTDYEQYF
TRBJ1-1 - - TRBV5-4 TGTGCCAGCAGCTTACAGGAGAACACTGAAGCTTTCTTT CASSLQENTEAFF
TRBJ1-5 - - TRBV5-6 TGTGCCAGCAGCTCTGGATTGCGGGGTGGCAATCAGCCCCAGCATTTT CASSSGLRGGNQPQHF
TRBJ2-7 - - TRBV5-4 TGTGCCAGCAGCTACCGGGATTCCTACGAGCAGTACTTC CASSYRDSYEQYF
TRBJ1-2 - - TRBV6-1 TGTGCCAGCAGTGCATCAAGAGGACAATATGGCTACACCTTC CASSASRGQYGYTF
TRBJ2-7 once TRBD2 TRBV30 TGTGCGCACATTTCCGGGACTAGTGGGTTGGAGCAGTACTTC CAHISGTSGLEQYF
TRBJ1-2 - - TRBV20-1 TGCAGTGCTAGTGGGGCCTATGGCTACACCTTC CSASGAYGYTF
TRBJ1-1 - TRBD1 TRBV4-1 TGCGCCAGCAGCCTTGGGACAGGGCCTGAAGCTTTCTTT CASSLGTGPEAFF